Presented here are 18 T cell receptor beta chains from one specimen sequenced in a study of shared clonotypes between healthy human individuals. Produced via immunoSEQ multiplex PCR; TCRdb's table is partial and in-frame only. Seen here are some 1.4 million clones, around 97% observed once, and the top ten hold approximately 1.1%. The sequenced material came from naive CD4+ T cells sorted from blood. Subset in this sample: CD45RA+ positively selected. The receptors derive from a man in his thirties or forties in good health.

The chain's CDR3 is CASRLTGGAETQYF. Written as DNA, the CDR3 is TGCGCCAGCAGATTGACAGGGGGCGCGGAGACCCAGTACTTC. The V and J genes are TRBV5-1 and TRBJ2-5; the match to TRBD1 covers 10 bases. The V gene end was trimmed by 5 bases and the J gene end by 5 bases; junction bases not matched to a gene: 6. There are 14 residues in the CDR3. CDR1 and CDR2 from the germline V gene are SGHRS and YFSETQ. The full variable domain, in which reference TRBV5-1 and TRBJ2-5 provide the parts outside the CDR3, is KAGVTQTPRYLIKTRGQQVTLSCSPISGHRSVSWYQQTPGQGLQFLFEYFSETQRNKGNFPGRFSGRQFSNSRSEMNVSTLELGDSALYLCASRLTGGAETQYFGPGTRLLVL.

The chain couples TRBV7-2 to TRBJ2-1; 8 bases fit TRBD2. Germline values: CDR1 SGHTA, CDR2 FQGNSA. The V and J ends lost 6 bases and 4 bases, in that order; junction bases with no gene match: 11. CDR3 length: 16 amino acids. As DNA, the CDR3 is TGTGCCAGCAGACAGCCAACTAGCGGACAGTACAATGAGCAGTTCTTC. Protein sequence: CASRQPTSGQYNEQFF.

V usage is TRBV7-3 and J usage is TRBJ2-7; 8 bases line up with TRBD2. This CDR3 spans 15 amino acids. V dropped 5 bases and J dropped 6; count of bases not matched to a gene: 12. Germline CDR1 reads SGHTA; CDR2 reads FQGTGA. CDR3: CASSPPGLGGVEQYF. As DNA, the CDR3 is TGTGCCAGCAGCCCCCCGGGACTAGGGGGGGTCGAGCAGTACTTC.

Comment on this clone: The same CDR3 arises from other DNA sequences in this sample as well. This chain connects TRBV7-9 to TRBJ2-7; 11 bases fit TRBD1. The germline V gene has CDR1 SEHNR and CDR2 FQNEAQ (reference sequence). The CDR3 is made up of 14 amino acids. V shed 5 bases, J shed 2 bases, and the junction held 2 bases outside the gene matches. As DNA, the CDR3 is TGTGCCAGCAGCCCGGGACAGGGGGCCTACGAGCAGTACTTC. It encodes CASSPGQGAYEQYF.

The V gene is TRBV5-8, the J gene TRBJ1-2; possible D gene TRBD1, 5 bases. In germline, CDR1 is SGHTS, CDR2 YDEGEE. The CDR3 extends over 14 amino acids. Trimming took off 1 base at V and 4 bases at J, with 11 bases between the two ends. CDR3 in amino acids: CASSLSGAAYGYTF. As DNA, the CDR3 is TGTGCCAGCAGCTTGTCTGGGGCGGCCTATGGCTACACCTTC.

Here the CDR3 DNA reads TGTGCCAGCTCACCCCAGCCGCGGCCCGGGGAGCTGTTTTTT. It translates to CASSPQPRPGELFF. The chain recombines TRBV18 with TRBJ2-2, with D unclear. The CDR3 runs 14 residues. Trimming shortened V by 3 bases and J by 6 bases, and 11 bases separated the two germline ends. The germline gives CDR1 KGHSH, CDR2 LQKENI.

The chain employs TRBV4-3 and TRBJ1-4; D call uncertain. V was trimmed by 6 bases and J by 0 bases, leaving 8 bases between them. The CDR3 has 14 amino acids. Per the germline V gene, CDR1 is LGHNA and CDR2 is YSLEER. DNA of the CDR3: TGCGCCAGCAGGCCGACAACAACTAATGAAAAACTGTTTTTT. Translating it yields CASRPTTTNEKLFF.

This chain joins TRBV27 and TRBJ2-5; 8 bases map to TRBD2. The germline CDR1 and CDR2 sequences are MNHEY and SMNVEV (reference sequence). Losses at the gene ends were 2 bases for V and 2 bases for J; bases not matched to a gene: 4. The CDR3 loop spans 15 amino acids. In nucleotides, the CDR3 is TGTGCCAGCAGTTTAGAAGGGACTAGACAAGAGACCCAGTACTTC. Translating gives CASSLEGTRQETQYF.

The chain is built from TRBV18 and TRBJ1-2; 11 nucleotides align to TRBD1. The germline V gene encodes CDR1 KGHSH and CDR2 LQKENI. Trimming at V came to 1 base and at J to 4 bases, leaving 5 bases not matched to a gene. There are 16 residues in the CDR3. CDR3 protein: CASSPQTGTGGYGYTF. CDR3 sequence (DNA): TGTGCCAGCTCACCACAAACCGGGACAGGGGGCTATGGCTACACCTTC.

The chain employs TRBV15 and TRBJ1-4, with D possibly TRBD1 on 5 matching bases. There are 15 residues in the CDR3. V was pared by 5 bases and J by 7 bases, with 17 bases between. Germline CDR1 reads LNHNV; CDR2 reads YYDKDF (reference sequence). CDR3 bases: TGTGCCACCAGCGAGCCCGGGGGTAAAATTGAAAAACTGTTTTTT. Protein: CATSEPGGKIEKLFF.

V gene TRBV11-2 combines with J gene TRBJ2-1; TRBD2 matches at 8 bases. CDR1 is SGHAT and CDR2 is FQNNGV in the germline V gene. The CDR3 sequence is 16 residues long. The V gene end was trimmed by 3 bases and the J gene end by 7 bases; junction bases not matched to a gene: 11. CDR3 DNA: TGTGCCAGCAGCTTTTGGGCGGGACTAGGTCAAAATGAGCAGTTCTTC. It specifies CASSFWAGLGQNEQFF.

The chain links TRBV5-1 to TRBJ2-3; 9 bases match TRBD2. Per the germline V gene, CDR1 is SGHRS and CDR2 is YFSETQ. The V gene end was trimmed by 4 bases and the J gene end by 2 bases; junction bases not matched to a gene: 5. The CDR3 consists of 15 residues. The CDR3 DNA follows: TGCGCCAGCAGCATCAGCGGGGGGTTCACAGATACGCAGTATTTT. Protein: CASSISGGFTDTQYF.

This clone has only one observation. V gene TRBV6-1 combines with J gene TRBJ1-5, with TRBD1 as a possible D gene (5 bases). Germline CDR1 is MNHNS and CDR2 is SASEGT. This CDR3 is built from 14 residues. V was clipped by 1 base and J by 3 bases, with 7 bases between them. CDR3 coding DNA: TGTGCCAGCAGTGAAGGGACACTCAATCAGCCCCAGCATTTT. Its protein product is CASSEGTLNQPQHF.

J is TRBJ2-7 and V is TRBV5-1, with 8 bases identical to TRBD1. Germline loops: CDR1 SGHRS, CDR2 YFSETQ. J gave up 5 bases and V 2 bases, and 6 bases lay outside the gene matches. This CDR3 spans 14 amino acids. The CDR3, as DNA: TGCGCCAGCAGCTTCAGACAGGGGACAGACGAGCAGTACTTC. It codes for CASSFRQGTDEQYF.

V is TRBV11-3 and J is TRBJ2-1, with 9 bases that match TRBD1. J gave up 0 bases and V 3 bases, and 6 bases lay outside the gene matches. Germline values: CDR1 SGHNT, CDR2 YENEEA. This CDR3 contains 17 residues. The CDR3 protein is CASSLGQGRSSYNEQFF. In DNA, the CDR3 is TGTGCCAGCAGCTTGGGACAGGGTAGAAGCTCCTACAATGAGCAGTTCTTC.

About this clone itself: Within the sample, other DNA sequences also encode this same CDR3. The rearrangement joins TRBV28 to TRBJ2-1, with D possibly TRBD1 on 5 matching bases. The V gene's germline CDR1 is MDHEN and CDR2 SYDVKM. The CDR3 is 11 residues long. Trimming took 6 bases from V and 6 from J, leaving 6 bases between them. The CDR3 region is CASSQGNEQFF. The DNA for the CDR3 is TGTGCCAGCAGCCAGGGCAATGAGCAGTTCTTC.

The chain carries TRBV21-1 and TRBJ2-7; the table calls TRBD2, which could not be checked here. TRBV21-1 is designated a pseudogene. This CDR3 has 15 amino acids. The CDR3 sequence is CASSPEEGLNYEQYF. The DNA of the CDR3 is TGTGCCAGCAGCCCTGAGGAGGGACTGAACTACGAGCAGTACTTC.

The J gene is TRBJ2-6, the V gene TRBV9, with 7 bases aligning to TRBD2. The J segment lost 3 bases and the V segment lost 2 bases, leaving 5 bases of the junction unmatched. Germline assignment: CDR1 SGDLS and CDR2 YYNGEE. There are 16 residues in the CDR3. This CDR3 reads CASSVLGGSGANVLTF. In nucleotides, the CDR3 is TGTGCCAGCAGCGTCCTAGGCGGGAGTGGGGCCAACGTCCTGACTTTC.